Sequencing of this TCR beta chain was carried out in a study of beta chain features in type 1 diabetes. TCRB transcripts that were expressed got sequenced, as all of the isolated RNA had been reverse transcribed. The table came from immunoSEQ multiplex PCR; TCRdb's copy has only in-frame clones and leaves some out. Here the sample spans under 800,000 clones, roughly 15% being singletons. Findings of the study overall: TCRB repertoires of naive, central memory and Treg cells appeared more similar among patients than among healthy donors.

This clone was found a few times. No antigen is known for it. Naive, central memory, regulatory and stem cell-like memory cells within the CD4+ compartment were sorted using CD45RO/CCR7/CD25/CD127/CD95/CD27. Germline V CDR1 and CDR2: ENHRY, SYGVKD. V gave up 2 bases and J gave up 2 bases; unmatched junction bases: 5. CDR3 length: 15 amino acids. Material: naive CD4+ T cells from blood. The genes are TRBV10-3 and TRBJ2-7, with 8 bases that match TRBD2. This clonotype was sampled from a man younger than 30 in good health. The CDR3 region is CAISETGTRAYEQYF. The CDR3 DNA reads TGTGCCATCAGTGAGACCGGGACTAGAGCCTACGAGCAGTACTTC.